This T cell receptor beta chain emerged from a study of T cell repertoires in cytomegalovirus infection. Study as a whole: Alongside well-studied HLA-B-restricted CMV epitopes, recently identified HLA-C-restricted CMV epitopes were also used. Carrying CMV and the relevant HLA type showed in public TCR beta signatures. Study-wide results and caveats: There were HLA-C-restricted CMV-specific TCR beta clonotypes dominating the ex vivo response. The study identified carriers of CMV plus the relevant HLA from cumulative public TCR beta family frequency.

The CDR3 totals 14 residues. V was shortened by 6 bases and J by 2 bases, with 11 bases between the two germline ends. Germline V gives CDR1 MNHNY, CDR2 SVGAGI (reference sequence). The sample holds many counts of this clonotype. Its specificity is unknown. Each CDR3 protein gets one entry after TCRdb re-called the reads with MiXCR. The data contain under 300,000 distinct CDR3 sequences, roughly a fifth of them singletons. The starting material was cultured PBMCs, obtained from culture after CMV antigen stimulation. This sequence originates from a human donor in good health (CMV status not recorded). Some clones in this sample may be carry-over from other donors' samples. The chain is built from TRBV6-6 and TRBJ1-5; no definite D call. The CDR3 sequence: CASSYGRGNQPQHF. In nucleotides, the CDR3 is TGTGCCAGCAGCTACGGGAGGGGCAATCAGCCCCAGCATTTT.